These 5 T cell receptor beta chains were all obtained from the same sample, sequenced in a study of shared clonotypes between healthy human individuals (TCRdb year 2020). Libraries were built with the immunoSEQ multiplex PCR assay. In its TCRdb copy, this immuneACCESS table keeps in-frame sequences only and misses some clones. Where compared with another copy, unresolved V genes explain less than half of these, and the others have no known cause. This sample holds roughly 1,100,000 clones; under 80% were observed only once. The ten largest clones represent 1.4% of the sample. Material for sequencing was memory CD4+ T cells sorted from blood. The cell subset or site label of this sample denotes: CD45RA-negative fraction. The receptors come from a man aged 18 to 30 in good health.

This chain links TRBV6-1 with TRBJ1-2; D unresolved. Trimming cost V 1 base and J 3 bases, with 6 bases left between them. The CDR3 extends over 13 amino acids. Per the germline V gene, CDR1 is MNHNS and CDR2 is SASEGT. The CDR3, as DNA: TGTGCCAGCAGTGAAGACAAGGACTATGGCTACACCTTC. Amino acids: CASSEDKDYGYTF.

This clone was counted between two and nine times. The chain carries TRBV4-1 and TRBJ2-1, with 7 bases fitting TRBD1. The CDR3 is 17 amino acids. V gave up 1 base and J gave up 4 bases; unmatched junction bases: 10. The germline V gene encodes CDR1 MGHRA and CDR2 YSYEKL. The CDR3 DNA follows: TGCGCCAGCAGCCAAGTAACGGGACAGAGATTTTACAATGAGCAGTTCTTC. Encoded protein: CASSQVTGQRFYNEQFF.

The chain carries TRBV7-9 and TRBJ2-5; 8 nucleotides agree with TRBD2. Germline V gene data show CDR1 as SEHNR and CDR2 as FQNEAQ (reference sequence). V was clipped by 1 base and J by 9 bases; unmatched bases: 4. This CDR3 is 13 amino acids long. This chain's CDR3 is CASSLGAGGAQYF. Written as DNA, the CDR3 is TGTGCCAGCAGCTTAGGGGCGGGAGGAGCCCAGTACTTC.

The chain uses TRBV27 and TRBJ2-7; 9 bases match TRBD1. Trimming took 8 bases from V and 6 from J; bases not matched to a gene: 5. The germline CDR1 and CDR2 sequences are MNHEY and SMNVEV (reference sequence). This CDR3 has 12 amino acids. The CDR3: CASRDRVTEQYF. CDR3 nucleotides: TGTGCCAGCCGGGACAGGGTTACCGAGCAGTACTTC.

The V gene is TRBV19, the J gene TRBJ2-3, with a tentative D call TRBD1 (6 bases). Trimming pared 4 bases from V and 0 bases from J, leaving 8 bases between. The CDR3 is made up of 14 amino acids. CDR1 LNHDA and CDR2 SQIVND come from the germline V gene (reference sequence). The chain's CDR3 is CASSKGQSTDTQYF. The CDR3, as DNA: TGTGCCAGTAGTAAAGGACAGAGCACAGATACGCAGTATTTT.